One and the same sample provided the 7 T cell receptor beta chains below, sequenced in a study of blood T cell repertoires in COVID-19. The table came from immunoSEQ multiplex PCR; TCRdb's copy has only in-frame clones and leaves some out. In the table there are 45,000 to 65,000 clones, 84% of which are singletons. Sequences were obtained from peripheral blood. Every receptor here comes from an elderly woman with acute or convalescent COVID-19.

The chain recombines TRBV11-2 with TRBJ2-3, with D perhaps TRBD2 (6 bases). The CDR3 length is 13 residues. Germline V gene lookup returns CDR1 SGHAT and CDR2 FQNNGV. V was clipped by 3 bases and J by 8 bases, with 12 bases between them. For the CDR3, the DNA is TGTGCCAGCAGCTTCAGCGACGGGGGTACGCAGTATTTT. Its protein is CASSFSDGGTQYF.

This chain uses TRBV9 with TRBJ1-3; D unresolved. Germline V CDR1 and CDR2: SGDLS, YYNGEE. V was pared by 3 bases and J by 7 bases, with 8 bases between. This CDR3 contains 12 residues. The CDR3 protein is CASSDIRNTIYF. CDR3 in DNA: TGTGCCAGCAGCGATATCCGGAACACCATATATTTT.

This sequence joins TRBV6-4 and TRBJ1-2; D gene unclear. V lost 0 bases and J 5 bases, leaving 10 bases between the germline ends. CDR1 MRHNA and CDR2 SNTAGT come from the germline V gene. The CDR3 loop spans 14 amino acids. CDR3 in DNA: TGTGCCAGCAGTGACTCACTGGGCGGGTATGGCTACACCTTC. It translates to CASSDSLGGYGYTF.

This clone was seen a few times. This rearrangement joins TRBV11-3 to TRBJ2-3, with D possibly being TRBD2 (6 bases). Germline CDR1 reads SGHNT; CDR2 reads YENEEA. Deletions cut 6 bases from V and 3 bases from J, with 13 bases between. The CDR3 consists of 14 residues. CDR3: CASRQASVTDTQYF. CDR3 sequence (DNA): TGTGCCAGCAGGCAGGCTAGCGTAACAGATACGCAGTATTTT.

The gene calls are TRBV13 and TRBJ1-3, with TRBD1 matching 8 bases. The V and J ends lost 4 bases and 2 bases, in that order; junction bases with no gene match: 10. The germline gives CDR1 PRHDT, CDR2 FYEKMQ (reference sequence). The CDR3 is made up of 17 amino acids. The CDR3 sequence: CASSWGLGQGPGNTIYF. The CDR3 DNA reads TGTGCCAGCAGCTGGGGCCTTGGACAGGGCCCTGGAAACACCATATATTTT.

The chain combines TRBV23-1 with TRBJ1-2; possible D gene TRBD1, 6 bases. TRBV23-1 is sorted into the ORF group, with uncertain function. Trimming left V 0 bases short and J 8 bases short, with 19 bases between. This CDR3 has 16 residues. The CDR3 region is CASSQSGGFPRGGYTF. CDR3 nucleotide sequence: TGCGCCAGCAGTCAATCTGGGGGCTTTCCTCGAGGAGGCTACACCTTC.

The V and J genes are TRBV19 and TRBJ1-1; a possible D gene is TRBD1 (6 bases). The CDR3 length is 11 residues. From germline, CDR1 is LNHDA and CDR2 SQIVND (reference sequence). The CDR3 bases are TGTGCTACACAGGGTTTAACTGAAGCTTTCTTT. It yields the protein CATQGLTEAFF.